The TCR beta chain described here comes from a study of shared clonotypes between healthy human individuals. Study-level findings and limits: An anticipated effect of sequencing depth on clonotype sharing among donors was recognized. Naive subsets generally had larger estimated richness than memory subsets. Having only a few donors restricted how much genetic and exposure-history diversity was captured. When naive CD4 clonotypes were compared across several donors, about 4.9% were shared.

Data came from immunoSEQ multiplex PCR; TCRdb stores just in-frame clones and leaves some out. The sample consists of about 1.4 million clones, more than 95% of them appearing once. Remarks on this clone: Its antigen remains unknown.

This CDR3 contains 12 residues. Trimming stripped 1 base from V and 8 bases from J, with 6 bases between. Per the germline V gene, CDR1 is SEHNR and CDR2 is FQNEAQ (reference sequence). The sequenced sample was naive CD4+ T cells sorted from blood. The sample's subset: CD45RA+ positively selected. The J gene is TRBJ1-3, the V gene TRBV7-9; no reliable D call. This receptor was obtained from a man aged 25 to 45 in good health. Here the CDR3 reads CASSLDLYTIYF. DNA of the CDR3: TGTGCCAGCAGCTTAGACCTTTACACCATATATTTT.